The clone carrying this T cell receptor beta chain appeared many times. This sample is part of a study of spatial heterogeneity in lung cancer. Using its own MiXCR run on the 5' RACE reads, TCRdb lists one record per CDR3 protein. This table has about 43,000 distinct CDR3 sequences, about 23% appearing once. Germline values: CDR1 SGHTA, CDR2 FQGTGA. V lost 3 bases, J lost 8 bases, and 13 bases lay in between. The CDR3 loop spans 14 amino acids. The sample's time point: blood at routine non-recurrence follow-up after resection. The sequence was obtained from a female donor with early-stage non-small cell lung cancer. The starting material was PBMCs, obtained at follow-up. The chain uses TRBV7-3 and TRBJ2-2, with no clear D. This CDR3 is CASSFTAQPGELFF. CDR3 DNA sequence: TGTGCCAGCAGCTTTACCGCCCAACCAGGGGAGCTGTTTTTT.